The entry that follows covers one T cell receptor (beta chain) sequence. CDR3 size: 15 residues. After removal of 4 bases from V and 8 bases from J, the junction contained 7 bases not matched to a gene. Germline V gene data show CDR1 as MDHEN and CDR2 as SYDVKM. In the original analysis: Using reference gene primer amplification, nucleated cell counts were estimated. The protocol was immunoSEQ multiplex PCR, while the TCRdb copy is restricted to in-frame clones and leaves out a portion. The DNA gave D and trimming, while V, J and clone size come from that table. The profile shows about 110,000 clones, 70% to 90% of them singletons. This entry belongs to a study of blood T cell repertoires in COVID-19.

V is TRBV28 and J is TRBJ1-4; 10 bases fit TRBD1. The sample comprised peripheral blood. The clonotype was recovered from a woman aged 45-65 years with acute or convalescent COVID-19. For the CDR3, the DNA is TGTGCCAGCAGTTCGTCGGGACAGGGGCGGGAAAAACTGTTTTTT. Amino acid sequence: CASSSSGQGREKLFF.